One TCR beta chain is described in this entry. This specimen belongs to a study of blood T cell repertoires in COVID-19. Study-level background: The United States, Italy and Spain supplied acute and convalescent COVID-19 samples.

Profiling relied on immunoSEQ multiplex PCR, and the TCRdb table lists in-frame clones only, not all of them. This sample has fewer than 100,000 clones, with about 80% found just once. The J segment lost 2 bases and the V segment lost 2 bases, leaving 6 bases of the junction unmatched. The CDR3 runs 16 residues. Germline CDR1 SGHVS, CDR2 FNYEAQ. The sequenced material came from peripheral blood. The rearrangement links TRBV7-6 to TRBJ1-3, with 7 bases that match TRBD1. This clonotype was obtained from a woman between 65 and 79 years old with acute or convalescent COVID-19. The CDR3 region has the DNA TGTGCCAGCAGCTTACGAGGCAGGGGGACTGGAAACACCATATATTTT. It specifies CASSLRGRGTGNTIYF. Drawing the rest from reference TRBV7-6 and TRBJ1-3, the complete variable domain is GAGVSQSPRYKVTKRGQDVALRCDPISGHVSLYWYRQALGQGPEFLTYFNYEAQQDKSGLPNDRFSAERPEGSISTLTIQRTEQRDSAMYRCASSLRGRGTGNTIYFGEGSWLTVV.